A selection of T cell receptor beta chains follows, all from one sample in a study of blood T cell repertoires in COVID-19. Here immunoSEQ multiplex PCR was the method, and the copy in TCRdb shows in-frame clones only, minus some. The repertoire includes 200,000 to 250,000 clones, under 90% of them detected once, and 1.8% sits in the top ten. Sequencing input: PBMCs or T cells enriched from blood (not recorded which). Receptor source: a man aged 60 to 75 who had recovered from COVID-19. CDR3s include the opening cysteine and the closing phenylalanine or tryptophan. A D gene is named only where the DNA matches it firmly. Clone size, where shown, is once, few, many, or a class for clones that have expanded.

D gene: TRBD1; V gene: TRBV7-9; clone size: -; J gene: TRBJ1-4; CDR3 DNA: TGTGCCAGCAGCCAAGCAGGGGGCACTGAAAAACTGTTTTTT; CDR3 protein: CASSQAGGTEKLFF
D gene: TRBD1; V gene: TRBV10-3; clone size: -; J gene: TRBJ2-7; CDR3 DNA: TGTGCCATCAGTGGGACAGGAAGCTCCTACGAGCAGTACTTC; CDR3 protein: CAISGTGSSYEQYF
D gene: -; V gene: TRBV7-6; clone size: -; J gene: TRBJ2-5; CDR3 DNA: TGTGCCAGCAGCGGGCAGGGGGGCGGGGAGACCCAGTACTTC; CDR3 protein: CASSGQGGGETQYF
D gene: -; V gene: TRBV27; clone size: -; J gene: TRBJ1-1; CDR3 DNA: TGTGCCAGCAGTCTCCTAGTTGGCACTGAAGCTTTCTTT; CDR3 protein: CASSLLVGTEAFF
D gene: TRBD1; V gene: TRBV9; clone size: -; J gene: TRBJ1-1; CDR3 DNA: TGTGCCAGCAGCGTAGTAGGGACAGGGTCGGCTGAAGCTTTCTTT; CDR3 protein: CASSVVGTGSAEAFF
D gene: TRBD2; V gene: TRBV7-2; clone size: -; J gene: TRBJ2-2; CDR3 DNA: TGTGCCAGCAGCTCCAGGTCGCTAGCGGGGGGGCACACCGGGGAGCTGTTTTTT; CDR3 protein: CASSSRSLAGGHTGELFF
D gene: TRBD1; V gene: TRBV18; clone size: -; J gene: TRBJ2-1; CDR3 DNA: TGTGCCAGCTCACCACGGGGGCGAGGACAGGGTAGCAATGAGCAGTTCTTC; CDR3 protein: CASSPRGRGQGSNEQFF
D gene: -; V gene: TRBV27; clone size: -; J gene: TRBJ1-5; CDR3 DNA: TGTGCCAGCAGTTTATCCAGGGTTCAGCCCCAGCATTTT; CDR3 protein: CASSLSRVQPQHF
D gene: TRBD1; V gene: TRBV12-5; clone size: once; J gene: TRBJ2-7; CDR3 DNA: TGTGCTAGTGGTTCAGGACAGGACTACGAGCAGTACTTC; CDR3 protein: CASGSGQDYEQYF
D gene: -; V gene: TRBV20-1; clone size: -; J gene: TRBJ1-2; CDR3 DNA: TGCAGTGCTAGTATTGGGGGGAACTATGGCTACACCTTC; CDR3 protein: CSASIGGNYGYTF
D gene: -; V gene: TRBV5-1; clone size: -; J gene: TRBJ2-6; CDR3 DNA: TGCGCCAGCAGCTTGGGTGGAGGCGCTGGGGCCAACGTCCTGACTTTC; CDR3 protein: CASSLGGGAGANVLTF
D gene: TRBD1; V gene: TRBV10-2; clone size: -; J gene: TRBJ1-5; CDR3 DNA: TGCGCCAGCACCGGACAGGGAGGTCAGCCCCAGCATTTT; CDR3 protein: CASTGQGGQPQHF
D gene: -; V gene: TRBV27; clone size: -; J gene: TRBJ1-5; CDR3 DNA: TGTGCCACCTCTAGGGACATTTATCAGCCCCAGCATTTT; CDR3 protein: CATSRDIYQPQHF
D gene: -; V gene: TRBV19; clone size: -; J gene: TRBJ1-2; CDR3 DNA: TGTGCCAGTAGTATTGAGACCCGGGAGAGTGGCTACACCTTC; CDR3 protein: CASSIETRESGYTF
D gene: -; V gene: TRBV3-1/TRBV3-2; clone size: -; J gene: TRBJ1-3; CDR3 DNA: TGTGCCAGCAGCCCTACAACAGGGATCGGAAACACCATATATTTT; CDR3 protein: CASSPTTGIGNTIYF
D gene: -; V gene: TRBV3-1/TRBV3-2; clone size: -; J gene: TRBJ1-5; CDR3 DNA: TGTGCCAGCAGCCAACAGGGTGGATTGCAGCCCCAGCATTTT; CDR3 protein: CASSQQGGLQPQHF
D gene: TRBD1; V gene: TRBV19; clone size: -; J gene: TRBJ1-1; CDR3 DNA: TGTGCCAGTAGTATTGGGAATAGGGTGAGGGGGCGAAGAATCACTGAAGCTTTCTTT; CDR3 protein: CASSIGNRVRGRRITEAFF
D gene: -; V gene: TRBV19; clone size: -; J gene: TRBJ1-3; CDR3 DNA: TGTGCCAGTAGTCCCGGCGGGGTCGGAAACACCATATATTTT; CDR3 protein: CASSPGGVGNTIYF
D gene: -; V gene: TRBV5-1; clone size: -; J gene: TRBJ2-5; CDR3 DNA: TGCGCCAGCAGCATCAGGGGCGAGACCCAGTACTTC; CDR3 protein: CASSIRGETQYF
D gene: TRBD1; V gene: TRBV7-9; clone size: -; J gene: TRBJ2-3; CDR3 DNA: TGTGCCAGCAGCCCTACCCGACAGGGAAGGTTTGATACGCAGTATTTT; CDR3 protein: CASSPTRQGRFDTQYF
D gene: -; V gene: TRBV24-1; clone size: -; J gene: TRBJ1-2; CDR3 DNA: TGTGCCACCAGTGGAACACAGGGTGGCTACACCTTC; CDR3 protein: CATSGTQGGYTF
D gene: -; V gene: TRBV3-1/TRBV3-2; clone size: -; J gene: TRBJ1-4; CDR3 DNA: TGTGCCAGCAGCCAAGACCAGACTAATGAAAAACTGTTTTTT; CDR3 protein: CASSQDQTNEKLFF
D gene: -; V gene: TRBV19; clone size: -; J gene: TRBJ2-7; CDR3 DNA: TGTGCCAGTAGTATAGAAACGAGACAGTACTTC; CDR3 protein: CASSIETRQYF
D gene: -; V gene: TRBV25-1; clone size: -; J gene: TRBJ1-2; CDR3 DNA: TGTGCCAGCAGTGAACACCCAACAGGGTCGGGTGGCTACACCTTC; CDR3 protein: CASSEHPTGSGGYTF
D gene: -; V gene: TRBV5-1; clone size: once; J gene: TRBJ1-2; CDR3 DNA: TGCGCCAGCAGCCCCGAGGGGGGGGGCTATGGCTACACCTTC; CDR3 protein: CASSPEGGGYGYTF
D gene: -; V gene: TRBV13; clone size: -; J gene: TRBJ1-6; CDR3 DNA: TGTGCCAGCAGCGCCGGGACACAGAACTATAATTCACCCCTCCACTTT; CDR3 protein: CASSAGTQNYNSPLHF
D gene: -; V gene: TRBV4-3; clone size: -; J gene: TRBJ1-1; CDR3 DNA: TGCGCCAGCAGCCACACCGGAGGGAACACTGAAGCTTTCTTT; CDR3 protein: CASSHTGGNTEAFF
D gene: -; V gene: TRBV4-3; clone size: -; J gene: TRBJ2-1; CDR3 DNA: TGCGCCAGCAGCCAAGATCGAGCGAGCTCCTACAATGAGCAGTTCTTC; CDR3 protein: CASSQDRASSYNEQFF
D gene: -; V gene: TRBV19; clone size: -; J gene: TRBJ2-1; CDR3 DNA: TGTGCCAGTACCACAGGGTATCAATACAATGAGCAGTTCTTC; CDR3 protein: CASTTGYQYNEQFF
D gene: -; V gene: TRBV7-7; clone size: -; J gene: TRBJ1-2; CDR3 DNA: TGTGCTAGCAGCTGGCATAGGGGAATGGATCTTGGCTATGGCTACACCTTC; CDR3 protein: CASSWHRGMDLGYGYTF
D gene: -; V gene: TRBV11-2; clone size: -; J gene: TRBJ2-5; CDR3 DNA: TGTGCCAGCAGCCTACTGTCGGTACAAGAGACCCAGTACTTC; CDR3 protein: CASSLLSVQETQYF
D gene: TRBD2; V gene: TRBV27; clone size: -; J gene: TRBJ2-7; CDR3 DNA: TGTGCCAGCAGTCCTACTAGCGCTAACTACGAGCAGTACTTC; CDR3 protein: CASSPTSANYEQYF
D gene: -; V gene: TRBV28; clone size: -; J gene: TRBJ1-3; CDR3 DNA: TGTGCCAGCAGTTTCACAGGGGGAAACACCATATATTTT; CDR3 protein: CASSFTGGNTIYF
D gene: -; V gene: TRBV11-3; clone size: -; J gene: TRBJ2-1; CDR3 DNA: TGTGCCAGCAAAAAGACAGGAGACAATGAGCAGTTCTTC; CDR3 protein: CASKKTGDNEQFF
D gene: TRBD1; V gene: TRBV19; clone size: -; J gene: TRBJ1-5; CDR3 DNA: TGTGCCAGTAGTATAAGGGGGCCAGGGGGTAGCAATCAGCCCCAGCATTTT; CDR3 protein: CASSIRGPGGSNQPQHF
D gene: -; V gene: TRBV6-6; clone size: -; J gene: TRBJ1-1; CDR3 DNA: TGTGCCAGCAGTAACCCGCCCACAGATACTGAAGCCTTCTTT; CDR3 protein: CASSNPPTDTEAFF
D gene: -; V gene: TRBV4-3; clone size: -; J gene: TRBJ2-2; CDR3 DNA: TGCGCCAGCAGCCGAAACAGGGACACCGGGGAGCTGTTTTTT; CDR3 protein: CASSRNRDTGELFF
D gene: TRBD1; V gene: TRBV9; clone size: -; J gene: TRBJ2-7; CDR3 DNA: TGTGCCAGCAGCGTCTCGACAGGGGGTTCCTCCTACGAGCAGTACTTC; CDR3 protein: CASSVSTGGSSYEQYF
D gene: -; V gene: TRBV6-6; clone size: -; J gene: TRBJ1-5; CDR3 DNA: TGTGCCAGCAGTTACTCTCGGAATCAGCCCCAGCATTTT; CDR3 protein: CASSYSRNQPQHF
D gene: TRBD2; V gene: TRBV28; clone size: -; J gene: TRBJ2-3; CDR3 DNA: TGTGCCAGCAGTGTATGGACTAGCAGCACAGATACGCAGTATTTT; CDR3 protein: CASSVWTSSTDTQYF
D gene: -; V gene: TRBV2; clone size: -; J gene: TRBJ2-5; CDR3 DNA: TGTGCCAGCAGTGAATGGAGAGGGGAGGCGGGAGAGACCCAGTACTTC; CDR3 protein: CASSEWRGEAGETQYF
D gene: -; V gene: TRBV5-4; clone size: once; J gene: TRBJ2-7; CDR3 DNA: TGTGCCAGCAGCTTGCTGCCACCTCGCCAGGAGCAGTACTTC; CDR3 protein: CASSLLPPRQEQYF
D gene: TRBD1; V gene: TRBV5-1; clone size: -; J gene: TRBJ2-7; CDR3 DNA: TGCGCCAGCAGCTTGTTGGGACAGGGGGAATACGAGCAGTACTTC; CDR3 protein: CASSLLGQGEYEQYF
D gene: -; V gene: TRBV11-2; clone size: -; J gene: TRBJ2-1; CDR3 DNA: TGTGCCAGCAGCCCAGACAGGAACCCTAAGCAGTTCTTC; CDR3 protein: CASSPDRNPKQFF
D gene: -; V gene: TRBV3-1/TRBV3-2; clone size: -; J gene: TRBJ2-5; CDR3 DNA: TGTGCCAGCAGCCAAGGTCCCACGCCCGGAGAGACCCAGTACTTC; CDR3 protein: CASSQGPTPGETQYF
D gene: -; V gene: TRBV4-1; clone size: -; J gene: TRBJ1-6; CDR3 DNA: TGCGCCAGCAGCCAAGATTTGACAGGACCCCTCCACTTT; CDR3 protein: CASSQDLTGPLHF